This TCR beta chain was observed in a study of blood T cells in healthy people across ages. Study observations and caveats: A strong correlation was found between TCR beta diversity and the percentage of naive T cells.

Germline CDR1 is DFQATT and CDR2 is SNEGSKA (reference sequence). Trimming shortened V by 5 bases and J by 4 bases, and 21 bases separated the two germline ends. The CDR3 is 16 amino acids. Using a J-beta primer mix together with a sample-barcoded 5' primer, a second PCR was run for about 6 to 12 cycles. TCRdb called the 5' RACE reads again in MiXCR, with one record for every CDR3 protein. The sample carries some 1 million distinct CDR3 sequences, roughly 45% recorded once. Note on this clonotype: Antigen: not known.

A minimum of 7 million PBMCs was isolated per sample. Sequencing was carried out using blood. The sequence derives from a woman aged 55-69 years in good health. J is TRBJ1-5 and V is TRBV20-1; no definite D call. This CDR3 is CSALSMEGTVNQPQHF. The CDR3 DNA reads TGCAGTGCTCTGTCCATGGAGGGAACGGTGAATCAGCCCCAGCATTTT.